This entry concerns a single T cell receptor (beta chain). Its antigen is not known. The protocol was immunoSEQ multiplex PCR, while the TCRdb copy is restricted to in-frame clones and leaves out a portion. Of about 51,000 clones in the sample, approximately 80% are singletons; the top ten hold approximately 24%. This CDR3 has 16 residues. Germline CDR1 is MNHEY and CDR2 is SMNVEV (reference sequence). V was trimmed by 6 bases and J by 4 bases, leaving 20 bases between them. This specimen comes from a study of OX40 agonist ivuxolimab in advanced cancers. Across the whole study: The eligibility criteria allowed prior anti-PD-1, anti-PD-L1 or anti-CTLA-4 therapy, and around 40% had some.

Study-wide findings and caveats: Some patients without response likewise showed low normalized clonal expansion. Average numbers of expanded clones were greater in CD8+ T cells than in CD4+.

The TCR originated in an adult with an advanced solid tumor such as melanoma, head and neck, liver or kidney cancer. The sequencing here drew on CD4+ or CD8+ T cells sorted from blood, taken in a trial of the OX40 agonist ivuxolimab. This chain connects TRBV27 to TRBJ2-3, with D unclear. CDR3 nucleotide sequence: TGTGCCAGCAGATCGGAAATGGGCAGTCCCGCAGATACGCAGTATTTT. Amino acids: CASRSEMGSPADTQYF.